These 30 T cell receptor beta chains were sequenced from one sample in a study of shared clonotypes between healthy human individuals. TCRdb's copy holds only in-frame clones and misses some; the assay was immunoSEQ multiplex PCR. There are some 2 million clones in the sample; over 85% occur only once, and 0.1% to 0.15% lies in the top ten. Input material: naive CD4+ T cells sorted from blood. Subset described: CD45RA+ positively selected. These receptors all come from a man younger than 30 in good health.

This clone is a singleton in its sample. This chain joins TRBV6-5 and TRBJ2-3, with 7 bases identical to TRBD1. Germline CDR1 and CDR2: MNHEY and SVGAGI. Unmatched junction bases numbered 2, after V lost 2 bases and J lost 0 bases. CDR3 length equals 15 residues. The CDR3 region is CASSYDRVSTDTQYF. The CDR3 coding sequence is TGTGCCAGCAGTTACGACAGGGTCAGCACAGATACGCAGTATTTT.

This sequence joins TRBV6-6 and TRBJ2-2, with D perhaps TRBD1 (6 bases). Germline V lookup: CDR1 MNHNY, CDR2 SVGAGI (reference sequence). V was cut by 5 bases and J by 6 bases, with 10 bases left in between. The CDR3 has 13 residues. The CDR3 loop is CASSLRQAGELFF. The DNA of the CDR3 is TGTGCCAGCAGTCTTCGACAGGCCGGGGAGCTGTTTTTT.

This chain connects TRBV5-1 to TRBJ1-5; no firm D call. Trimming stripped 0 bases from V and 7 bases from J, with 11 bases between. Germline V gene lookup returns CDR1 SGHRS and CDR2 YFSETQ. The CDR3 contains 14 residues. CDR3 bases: TGCGCCAGCAGCTTGGAGGGCCAAGGGCAGCCCCAGCATTTT. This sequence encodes CASSLEGQGQPQHF.

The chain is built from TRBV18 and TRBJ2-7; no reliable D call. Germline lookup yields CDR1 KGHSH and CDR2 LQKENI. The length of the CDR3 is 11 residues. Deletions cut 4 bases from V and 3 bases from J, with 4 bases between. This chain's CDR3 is CASSLGYEQYF. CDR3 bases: TGTGCCAGCTCACTCGGCTACGAGCAGTACTTC.

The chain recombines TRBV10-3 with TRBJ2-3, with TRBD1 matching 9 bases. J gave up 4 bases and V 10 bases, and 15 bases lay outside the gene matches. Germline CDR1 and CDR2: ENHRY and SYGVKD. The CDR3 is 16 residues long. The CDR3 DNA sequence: TGTGCCACTCAACTCGGGACAGGGACTGGGGCAGATACGCAGTATTTT. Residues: CATQLGTGTGADTQYF.

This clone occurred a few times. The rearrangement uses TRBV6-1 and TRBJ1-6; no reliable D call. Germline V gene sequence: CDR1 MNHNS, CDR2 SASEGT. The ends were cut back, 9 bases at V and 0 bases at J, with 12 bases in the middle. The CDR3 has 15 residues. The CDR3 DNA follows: TGTGCCAGTTCCACGAGGAGCTCCTATAATTCACCCCTCCACTTT. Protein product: CASSTRSSYNSPLHF.

The CDR3 coding sequence is TGTGCCAGCAGCTCGGAGCGGGGCATCCAAGAGACCCAGTACTTC. Protein: CASSSERGIQETQYF. J is TRBJ2-5 and V is TRBV5-6, with TRBD2 matching over 7 bases. Germline V gene sequence: CDR1 SGHDT, CDR2 YYEEEE. This CDR3 has 15 amino acids. V was pared by 3 bases and J by 1 base, with 6 bases of the junction left unmatched.

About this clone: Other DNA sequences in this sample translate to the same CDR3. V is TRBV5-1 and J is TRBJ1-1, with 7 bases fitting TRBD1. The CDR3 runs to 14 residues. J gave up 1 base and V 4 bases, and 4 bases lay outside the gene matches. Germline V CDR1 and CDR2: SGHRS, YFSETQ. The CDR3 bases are TGCGCCAGCAGCCCGAGACAGGGGAACACTGAAGCTTTCTTT. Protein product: CASSPRQGNTEAFF.

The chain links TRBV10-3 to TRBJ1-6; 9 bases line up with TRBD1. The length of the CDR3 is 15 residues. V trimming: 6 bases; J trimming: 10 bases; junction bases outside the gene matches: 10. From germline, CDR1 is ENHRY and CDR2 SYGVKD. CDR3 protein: CAISPGQGGQSPLHF. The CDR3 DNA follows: TGTGCCATCAGCCCGGGACAGGGCGGACAATCACCCCTCCACTTT.

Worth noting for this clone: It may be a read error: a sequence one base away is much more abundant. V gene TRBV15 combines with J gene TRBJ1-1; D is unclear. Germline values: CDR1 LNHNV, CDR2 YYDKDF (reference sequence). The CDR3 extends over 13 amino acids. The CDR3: CATSRDPNTEALF. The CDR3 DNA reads TGTGCCACCAGCAGAGACCCGAACACTGAAGCTCTCTTT.

The chain's CDR3 is CAISETGVNSPLHF. CDR3 DNA: TGTGCCATCAGTGAAACAGGCGTTAATTCACCCCTCCACTTT. The chain joins TRBV10-3 to TRBJ1-6; tentatively, D is TRBD1 (5 bases). The CDR3 covers 14 residues. Deletions cut 3 bases from V and 6 bases from J, with 9 bases between. Germline V gene lookup returns CDR1 ENHRY and CDR2 SYGVKD.

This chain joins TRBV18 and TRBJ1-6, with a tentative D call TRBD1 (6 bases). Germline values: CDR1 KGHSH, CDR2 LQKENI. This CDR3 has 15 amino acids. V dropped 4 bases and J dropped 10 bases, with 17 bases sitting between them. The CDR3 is CASSLLTGQQSPLHF. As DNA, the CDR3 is TGTGCCAGCTCACTCCTCACAGGGCAGCAGTCACCCCTCCACTTT.

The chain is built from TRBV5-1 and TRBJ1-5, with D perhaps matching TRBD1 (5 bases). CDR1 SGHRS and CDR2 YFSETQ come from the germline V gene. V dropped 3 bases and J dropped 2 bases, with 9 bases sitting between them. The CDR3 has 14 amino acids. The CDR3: CASSSVGGNQPQHF. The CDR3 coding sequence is TGCGCCAGCAGCTCTGTGGGGGGCAATCAGCCCCAGCATTTT.

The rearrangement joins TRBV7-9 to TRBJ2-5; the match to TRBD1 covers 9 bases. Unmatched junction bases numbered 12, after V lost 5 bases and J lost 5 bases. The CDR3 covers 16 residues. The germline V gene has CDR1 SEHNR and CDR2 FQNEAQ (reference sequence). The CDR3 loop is CASSMGQGLFAETQYF. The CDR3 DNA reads TGTGCCAGCAGCATGGGACAGGGTCTTTTCGCTGAGACCCAGTACTTC. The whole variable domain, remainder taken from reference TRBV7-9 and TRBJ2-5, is DTGVSQNPRHKITKRGQNVTFRCDPISEHNRLYWYRQTLGQGPEFLTYFQNEAQLEKSRLLSDRFSAERPKGSFSTLEIQRTEQGDSAMYLCASSMGQGLFAETQYFGPGTRLLVL.

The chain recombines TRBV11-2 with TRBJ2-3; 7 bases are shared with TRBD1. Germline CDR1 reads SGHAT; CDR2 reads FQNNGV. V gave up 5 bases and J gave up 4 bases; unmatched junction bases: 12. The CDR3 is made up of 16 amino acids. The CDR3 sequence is CASSILTGRVADTQYF. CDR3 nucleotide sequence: TGTGCCAGCAGCATACTGACAGGGCGTGTGGCAGATACGCAGTATTTT.

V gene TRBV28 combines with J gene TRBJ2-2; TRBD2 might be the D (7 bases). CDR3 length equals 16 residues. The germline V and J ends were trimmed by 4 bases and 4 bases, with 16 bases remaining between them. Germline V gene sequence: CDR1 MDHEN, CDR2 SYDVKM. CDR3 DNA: TGTGCCAGCAGTTCACGGGGGGCCGATATCACCGGGGAGCTGTTTTTT. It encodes CASSSRGADITGELFF.

The CDR3, as DNA: TGTGCCAGCAGCGGACAAGCCTATAATTCACCCCTCCACTTT. It yields the protein CASSGQAYNSPLHF. The chain uses TRBV6-1 and TRBJ1-6; tentative D call: TRBD1 (5 bases). Germline V lookup: CDR1 MNHNS, CDR2 SASEGT. The CDR3 spans 14 residues. V was shortened by 6 bases and J by 2 bases, with 8 bases between the two germline ends.

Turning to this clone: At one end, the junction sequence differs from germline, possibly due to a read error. The CDR3: CAISDLSITEAFF. The CDR3 region has the DNA TGTGCCATCAGTGACCTTAGTATCACTGAAGCTTTCTTT. This sequence joins TRBV6-6 and TRBJ1-1; the D is unclear. CDR1 MNHNY and CDR2 SVGAGI come from the germline V gene (reference sequence). CDR3 size: 13 residues.

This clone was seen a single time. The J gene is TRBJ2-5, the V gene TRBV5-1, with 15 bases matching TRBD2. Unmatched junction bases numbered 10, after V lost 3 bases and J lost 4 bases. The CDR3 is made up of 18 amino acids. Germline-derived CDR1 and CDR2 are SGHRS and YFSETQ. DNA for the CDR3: TGCGCCAGCAGCTCCGGACTAGCGGGGGGGCTGATGGGAGAGACCCAGTACTTC. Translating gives CASSSGLAGGLMGETQYF. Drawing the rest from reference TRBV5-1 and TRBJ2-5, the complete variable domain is KAGVTQTPRYLIKTRGQQVTLSCSPISGHRSVSWYQQTPGQGLQFLFEYFSETQRNKGNFPGRFSGRQFSNSRSEMNVSTLELGDSALYLCASSSGLAGGLMGETQYFGPGTRLLVL.

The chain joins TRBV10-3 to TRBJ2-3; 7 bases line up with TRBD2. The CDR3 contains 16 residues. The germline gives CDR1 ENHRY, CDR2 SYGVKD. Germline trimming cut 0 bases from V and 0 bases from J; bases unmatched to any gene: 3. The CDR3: CAISESSGISTDTQYF. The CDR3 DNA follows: TGTGCCATCAGTGAGTCGAGCGGGATCAGCACAGATACGCAGTATTTT.

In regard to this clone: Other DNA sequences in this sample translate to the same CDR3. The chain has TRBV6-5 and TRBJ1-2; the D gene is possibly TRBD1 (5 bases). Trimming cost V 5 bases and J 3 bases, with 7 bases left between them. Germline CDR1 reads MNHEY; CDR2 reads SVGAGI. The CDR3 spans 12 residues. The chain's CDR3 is CASSDSYYGYTF. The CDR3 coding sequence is TGTGCCAGCAGTGACAGCTACTATGGCTACACCTTC.

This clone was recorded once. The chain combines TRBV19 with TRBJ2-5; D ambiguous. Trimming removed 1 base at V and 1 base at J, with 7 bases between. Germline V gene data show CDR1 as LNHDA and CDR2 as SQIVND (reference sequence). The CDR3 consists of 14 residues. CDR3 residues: CASSIGSAQETQYF. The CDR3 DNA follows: TGTGCCAGTAGTATAGGGTCAGCCCAAGAGACCCAGTACTTC.

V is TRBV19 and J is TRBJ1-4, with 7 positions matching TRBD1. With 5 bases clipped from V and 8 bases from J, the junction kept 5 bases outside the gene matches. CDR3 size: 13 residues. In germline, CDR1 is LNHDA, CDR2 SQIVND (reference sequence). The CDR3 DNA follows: TGTGCCAGTAGTCCGGGACAGCGGGAAAAACTGTTTTTT. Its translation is CASSPGQREKLFF.

CDR3 sequence: CASGLAGLNEQFF. As DNA, the CDR3 is TGTGCCAGCGGACTAGCGGGACTAAATGAGCAGTTCTTC. This chain joins TRBV25-1 and TRBJ2-1; 12 bases align to TRBD2. V was pared by 8 bases and J by 7 bases, with 3 bases of the junction left unmatched. The CDR3 is 13 amino acids. CDR1 is MGHDK, CDR2 SYGVNS, per germline.

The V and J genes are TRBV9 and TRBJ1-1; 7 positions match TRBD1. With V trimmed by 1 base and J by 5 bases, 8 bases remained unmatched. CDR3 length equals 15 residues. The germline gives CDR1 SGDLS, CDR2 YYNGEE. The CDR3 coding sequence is TGTGCCAGCAGCGTATATGAGGGGGCAGGGACTGAAGCTTTCTTT. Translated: CASSVYEGAGTEAFF.

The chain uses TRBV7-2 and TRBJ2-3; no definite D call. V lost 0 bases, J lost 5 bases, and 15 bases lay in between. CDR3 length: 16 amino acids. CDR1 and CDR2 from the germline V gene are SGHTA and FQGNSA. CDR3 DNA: TGTGCCAGCAGCTTAGCGCAAAACGGGCTGGGAGATACGCAGTATTTT. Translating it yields CASSLAQNGLGDTQYF.

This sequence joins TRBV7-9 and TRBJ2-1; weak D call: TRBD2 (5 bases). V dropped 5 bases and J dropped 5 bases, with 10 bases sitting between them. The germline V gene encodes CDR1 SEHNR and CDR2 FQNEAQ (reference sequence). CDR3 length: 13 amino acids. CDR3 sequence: CASSNRGDNEQFF. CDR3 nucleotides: TGTGCCAGCAGCAACCGGGGAGACAATGAGCAGTTCTTC.

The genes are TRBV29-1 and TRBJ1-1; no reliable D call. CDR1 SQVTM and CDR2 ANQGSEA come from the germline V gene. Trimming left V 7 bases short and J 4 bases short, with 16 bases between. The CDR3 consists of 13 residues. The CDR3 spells CSGSNREGTEAFF. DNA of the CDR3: TGCAGCGGCTCAAATCGGGAAGGCACTGAAGCTTTCTTT.

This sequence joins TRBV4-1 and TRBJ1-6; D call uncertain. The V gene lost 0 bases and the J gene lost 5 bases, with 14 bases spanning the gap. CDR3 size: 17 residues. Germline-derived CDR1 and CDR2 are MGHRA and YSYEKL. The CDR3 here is CASSQELRASDNSPLHF. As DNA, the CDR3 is TGCGCCAGCAGCCAAGAACTCCGGGCCTCGGATAATTCACCCCTCCACTTT.

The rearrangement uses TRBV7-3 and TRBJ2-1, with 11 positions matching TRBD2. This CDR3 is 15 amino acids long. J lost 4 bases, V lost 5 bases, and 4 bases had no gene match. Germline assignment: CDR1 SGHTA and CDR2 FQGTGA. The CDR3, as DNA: TGTGCCAGCAGCGTGACTAGCGGGATTTACAATGAGCAGTTCTTC. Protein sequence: CASSVTSGIYNEQFF.